This T cell receptor beta chain is from a study of T cell clonality in common variable immunodeficiency. Control and CVID samples contributed equal amounts of genomic DNA. Sequencing used immunoSEQ multiplex PCR; TCRdb keeps in-frame clones, though not all of them. The specimen has roughly 23,000 clones, none found just once. Remarks on this clone: Antigen specificity is unknown. The read falls 3 residues short of the CDR3 end, and the missing part is taken from the germline J gene.

The CVID group had approximately 14 females and roughly 30 males, mean age around 42. General observations from the study: The cause of increased CVID clonality remains unclear without subpopulation sequencing. Fewer deletions and N-nucleotide insertions were reportedly seen in common variable immunodeficiency TCR beta sequences.

V was trimmed by 8 bases and J by 0 bases, leaving 11 bases between them. From germline, CDR1 is MNHEY and CDR2 SVGEGT. The CDR3 consists of 14 residues. Input material: peripheral blood mononuclear cells. J is TRBJ1-5 and V is TRBV6-2 or TRBV6-3; unclear D gene. The TCR comes from a human donor with common variable immunodeficiency. CDR3 bases read: TGTGCCAGCTCCTTAGCCTATAGCAATCAGCCC. It yields the protein CASSLAYSNQP. The whole CDR3 protein is CASSLAYSNQPQHF.